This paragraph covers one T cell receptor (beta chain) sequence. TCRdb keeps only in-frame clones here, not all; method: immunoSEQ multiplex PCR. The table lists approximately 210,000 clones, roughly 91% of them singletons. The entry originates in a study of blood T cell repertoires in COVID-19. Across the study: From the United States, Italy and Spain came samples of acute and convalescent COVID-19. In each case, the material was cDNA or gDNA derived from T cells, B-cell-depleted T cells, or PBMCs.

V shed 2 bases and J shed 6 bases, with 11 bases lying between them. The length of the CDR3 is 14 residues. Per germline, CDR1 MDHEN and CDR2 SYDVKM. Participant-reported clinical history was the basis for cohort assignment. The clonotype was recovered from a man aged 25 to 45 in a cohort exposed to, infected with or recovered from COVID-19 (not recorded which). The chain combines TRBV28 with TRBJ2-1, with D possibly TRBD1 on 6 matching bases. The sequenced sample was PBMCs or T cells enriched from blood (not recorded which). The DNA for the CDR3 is TGTGCCAGCAGTTTACGGTTGACAGGCAATGAGCAGTTCTTC. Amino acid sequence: CASSLRLTGNEQFF.